These 21 T cell receptor beta chains share one sample of origin, sequenced in a study of cytomegalovirus exposure and HLA in healthy donors. The PCR was carried out with 60 Vbeta primers and 13 Jbeta primers. Some clones are missing from TCRdb's copy, which holds only in-frame ones; the method was immunoSEQ multiplex PCR. The data hold 87,000 or so clones, with approximately 7.7% observed a single time. The sequenced sample was PBMCs. The source is a man over 45 in good health and CMV-seronegative.

This clone was picked up a small number of times. Here the CDR3 reads CASSQGTGIYQPQHF. For the CDR3, the DNA is TGTGCCAGCAGCCAAGGGACAGGGATCTATCAGCCCCAGCATTTT. The rearrangement uses TRBV4-2 and TRBJ1-5; 8 positions agree with TRBD1. Trimming took 1 base from V and 5 from J; bases not matched to a gene: 4. This CDR3 contains 15 residues. The germline gives CDR1 LGHNA, CDR2 YNFKEQ.

This clone has just a few counts. The rearrangement joins TRBV7-6 to TRBJ2-6; TRBD2 might be the D (6 bases). The CDR3 runs 15 residues. V lost 3 bases and J 2 bases, leaving 8 bases between the germline ends. Germline CDR1 is SGHVS and CDR2 is FNYEAQ. This CDR3 is CASSFREAGANVLTF. CDR3 bases: TGTGCCAGCAGCTTCAGGGAGGCTGGGGCCAACGTCCTGACTTTC.

For this clone: Relative to the germline gene, one junction end is altered; a read error may explain this. The J gene is TRBJ2-2, the V gene TRBV4-2; TRBD1 is a possible D gene (6 bases). The V gene's germline CDR1 is LGHNA and CDR2 YNFKEQ. The CDR3 extends over 15 amino acids. The CDR3 bases are TGTGCCAGCAGCCAAGATTACAGGGCATCCGGGGAGCCGTTTTTT. As protein: CASSQDYRASGEPFF.

Details on this clone: An end of the junction differs from the germline gene, which may be a read error. The chain recombines TRBV7-9 with TRBJ2-3; D is possibly TRBD2 (6 bases). This CDR3 comprises 15 residues. Germline CDR1 is SEHNR and CDR2 is FQNEAQ (reference sequence). The CDR3 sequence is CVSSFAGSPTDTQYF. CDR3 sequence (DNA): TGTGTCAGCAGCTTTGCGGGGAGCCCCACAGATACGCAGTATTTT.

The chain combines TRBV5-1 with TRBJ1-1, with unresolved D. Germline lookup yields CDR1 SGHRS and CDR2 YFSETQ. V gave up 0 bases and J gave up 0 bases, with 6 bases separating them. The CDR3 has 14 amino acids. The CDR3 reads CASSLVEMNTEAFF. The CDR3 nucleotides are TGCGCCAGCAGCTTGGTGGAGATGAACACTGAAGCTTTCTTT.

A few counts support this clone. The chain combines TRBV7-6 with TRBJ2-1, with 8 bases fitting TRBD2. This CDR3 has 16 residues. V trimming: 5 bases; J trimming: 0 bases; junction bases outside the gene matches: 6. Germline assignment: CDR1 SGHVS and CDR2 FNYEAQ. The CDR3 nucleotides are TGTGCCAGCAGCCACAAGCGGGAGAGCTCCTACAATGAGCAGTTCTTC. This sequence encodes CASSHKRESSYNEQFF. The variable domain in full, completed from reference TRBV7-6 and TRBJ2-1, reads GAGVSQSPRYKVTKRGQDVALRCDPISGHVSLYWYRQALGQGPEFLTYFNYEAQQDKSGLPNDRFSAERPEGSISTLTIQRTEQRDSAMYRCASSHKRESSYNEQFFGPGTRLTVL.

This clone occurred a few times. V usage is TRBV6-5 and J usage is TRBJ1-3; a weak D match, TRBD1 (6 bases). V shed 5 bases and J shed 9 bases, with 20 bases lying between them. The CDR3 extends over 15 amino acids. CDR1 and CDR2 from the germline V gene are MNHEY and SVGAGI. CDR3 residues: CASSLSTTGGGTIYF. The CDR3 DNA reads as TGTGCCAGCAGTCTTTCGACGACAGGAGGAGGCACCATATATTTT.

The chain employs TRBV28 and TRBJ2-3; maybe TRBD1 (6 bases). Germline CDR1 MDHEN, CDR2 SYDVKM. This CDR3 spans 15 amino acids. Trimming pared 4 bases from V and 3 bases from J, leaving 14 bases between. The CDR3 spells CASSSPGVGTDTQYF. CDR3 nucleotides: TGTGCCAGCAGTTCCCCAGGGGTCGGAACAGATACGCAGTATTTT. Together with reference TRBV28 and TRBJ2-3, the CDR3 gives the full variable domain: DVKVTQSSRYLVKRTGEKVFLECVQDMDHENMFWYRQDPGLGLRLIYFSYDVKMKEKGDIPEGYSVSREKKERFSLILESASTNQTSMYLCASSSPGVGTDTQYFGPGTRLTVL.

This clone came up a few times. The rearrangement links TRBV5-1 to TRBJ2-3; 10 bases fit TRBD2. CDR3 size: 18 residues. Germline trimming cut 2 bases from V and 6 bases from J; bases unmatched to any gene: 15. Germline CDR1 and CDR2: SGHRS and YFSETQ. CDR3: CASSFGGTSGTSADTQYF. The DNA for the CDR3 is TGCGCCAGCAGCTTTGGGGGTACTAGCGGGACGTCCGCCGATACGCAGTATTTT.

This clone was observed a handful of times. V is TRBV29-1 and J is TRBJ2-2, with TRBD2 identical over 11 bases. Per germline, CDR1 SQVTM and CDR2 ANQGSEA. After removal of 4 bases from V and 7 bases from J, the junction contained 5 bases not matched to a gene. This CDR3 has 14 amino acids. The CDR3 spells CSVGLAGGNGELFF. The CDR3 DNA reads as TGCAGCGTTGGTCTAGCGGGAGGTAACGGGGAGCTGTTTTTT.

Written as DNA, the CDR3 is TGCGCCAGCAGTGAGCGTAGCACAGATACGCAGTATTTT. It translates to CASSERSTDTQYF. The chain employs TRBV10-1 and TRBJ2-3; D not resolved. The CDR3 has 13 amino acids. V was pared by 2 bases and J by 0 bases, with 3 bases between. Germline-derived CDR1 and CDR2 are WNHNN and SYGVQD (reference sequence).

Concerning this clone itself: Distinct nucleotide sequences in the sample also encode this CDR3. The chain couples TRBV18 to TRBJ1-2, with TRBD1 identical over 8 bases. V lost 3 bases and J lost 4; bases outside the gene matches: 7. The CDR3 loop spans 15 amino acids. Germline lookup yields CDR1 KGHSH and CDR2 LQKENI. The CDR3 here is CASSPETGVGYGYTF. DNA of the CDR3: TGTGCCAGCTCACCCGAGACAGGGGTTGGCTATGGCTACACCTTC.

In this sample, this clone turned up a few times. The chain is built from TRBV7-2 and TRBJ1-2; TRBD1 is a possible D gene (5 bases). Trimming stripped 5 bases from V and 0 bases from J, with 22 bases between. Germline V gene sequence: CDR1 SGHTA, CDR2 FQGNSA. This CDR3 has 18 amino acids. The CDR3 sequence is CASSPYQWGGGANYGYTF. In DNA, the CDR3 is TGTGCCAGCAGCCCATACCAGTGGGGGGGTGGGGCTAACTATGGCTACACCTTC.

Details on this clone: One end of the junction fails to match germline, which may point to a read error. This chain links TRBV28 with TRBJ2-1; 9 nucleotides match TRBD1. This CDR3 has 16 residues. Germline V gene sequence: CDR1 MDHEN, CDR2 SYDVKM. The CDR3 DNA sequence: TGTGCCAGCAGTTTCCCCGGGACAGGGACTAACAATGGGCAGTTCTTC. This encodes CASSFPGTGTNNGQFF. Full variable domain (outside the CDR3, taken from reference TRBV28 and TRBJ2-1): DVKVTQSSRYLVKRTGEKVFLECVQDMDHENMFWYRQDPGLGLRLIYFSYDVKMKEKGDIPEGYSVSREKKERFSLILESASTNQTSMYLCASSFPGTGTNNGQFFGPGTRLTVL.

The chain combines TRBV29-1 with TRBJ2-2; D perhaps matches TRBD1 (6 bases). The CDR3 runs 15 residues. Germline CDR1 SQVTM, CDR2 ANQGSEA. Trimming took 6 bases from V and 1 from J, leaving 15 bases between them. In DNA form, the CDR3 reads TGCAGCGTCCTACTACCGACAGGGAACACCGGGGAGCTGTTTTTT. The encoded protein is CSVLLPTGNTGELFF.

The chain is built from TRBV25-1 and TRBJ2-5, with unresolved D. Trimming took 4 bases from V and 0 from J, leaving 6 bases between them. CDR1 is MGHDK, CDR2 SYGVNS, per germline. The CDR3 is 13 residues long. The CDR3 nucleotides read TGTGCCAGCAGTGGACACAACCAAGAGACCCAGTACTTC. Its protein is CASSGHNQETQYF.

This clone came up a few times. The chain links TRBV10-3 to TRBJ1-2; 9 nucleotides agree with TRBD1. Losses at the gene ends were 6 bases for V and 7 bases for J; bases not matched to a gene: 12. Per the germline V gene, CDR1 is ENHRY and CDR2 is SYGVKD. This CDR3 comprises 15 residues. The CDR3 region has the DNA TGTGCCATCAGCCGGGACAGGGATTCGAGGGGTGGCTACACCTTC. It specifies CAISRDRDSRGGYTF.

In its sample, this clone was seen a few times. This sequence joins TRBV19 and TRBJ1-2; D gene unclear. The CDR3 spans 14 residues. Trimming removed 1 base from V and 3 bases from J, with 9 bases in between. The germline V gene encodes CDR1 LNHDA and CDR2 SQIVND (reference sequence). CDR3 in amino acids: CASSIAHGDYGYTF. The CDR3 bases are TGTGCCAGTAGTATAGCCCACGGGGACTATGGCTACACCTTC.

This clone was found a few times. V and J are TRBV28 and TRBJ1-2; perhaps TRBD1 as D (5 bases). The CDR3 is 13 residues long. CDR1 and CDR2 from the germline V gene are MDHEN and SYDVKM. Trimming cost V 8 bases and J 2 bases, with 12 bases left between them. The CDR3 spells CASVDSTNYGYTF. CDR3 DNA sequence: TGTGCCAGCGTTGACAGCACCAACTATGGCTACACCTTC.

This chain links TRBV28 with TRBJ2-3, with TRBD2 as a possible D gene (6 bases). The CDR3 extends over 15 amino acids. CDR1 MDHEN and CDR2 SYDVKM come from the germline V gene. V was shortened by 10 bases and J by 0 bases, with 17 bases between the two germline ends. The CDR3 DNA follows: TGTGCCATCGGGGGAGATGAAACTAGCACAGATACGCAGTATTTT. It specifies CAIGGDETSTDTQYF.

This clone has only a few counts. The gene calls are TRBV15 and TRBJ2-1; TRBD1 agrees at 7 bases. CDR1 and CDR2 from the germline V gene are LNHNV and YYDKDF (reference sequence). This CDR3 is 14 amino acids long. The ends lost 1 base at V and 5 bases at J; junction bases unmatched: 2. The CDR3 DNA is TGTGCCACCAGCAGAGGGACAGGAAACAATGAGCAGTTCTTC. Translation gives CATSRGTGNNEQFF.